This TCR beta chain was captured in a study of blood T cells in healthy people across ages. For the second PCR, which ran for roughly 6 to 12 cycles, a sample-barcoded 5' primer and a J-beta primer mix were used. TCRdb passed the 5' RACE reads through MiXCR, listing each CDR3 protein once. Altogether fewer than 1,200,000 distinct CDR3 sequences are present, roughly a quarter being singletons, with the ten largest covering less than 0.85%. Peripheral blood was drawn, about 9.1 milliliters per donor. Each sample yielded at least 6 micrograms of PBMC total RNA. This clonotype was observed a handful of times. One end of the junction is discordant with germline, which a read error may explain. The germline gives CDR1 SGHRS, CDR2 YFSETQ. The CDR3 is 12 amino acids. These same records also appear under a second study, on T cells of mothers and their children. This second study says: More than 5 children and their three healthy Caucasian mothers were the donors. Persisting microchimeric T cell clones went undetected.

The sequenced material came from blood. The gene calls are TRBV5-1 and TRBJ2-1; D unclear. The clonotype originates from a girl aged 2 to 10 in good health. This CDR3 reads CASSSPGRSQLF. The DNA for the CDR3 is TGCGCCAGCAGCTCCCCAGGACGCTCCCAGCTCTTC.